The source of this T cell receptor beta chain is a study of T cells in Graves' hyperthyroidism and ophthalmopathy. Amplified TCR beta CDR3 regions came from RNA transcripts. TCR CDR3 underwent first-round RT-PCR with the HTBI primer set. TCRdb itself ran the multiplex PCR reads through MiXCR, one entry per CDR3 protein. The sample includes around 200,000 distinct CDR3 sequences, 15% to 20% of them seen just once. This clonotype was picked up many times. Trimming removed 1 base at V and 1 base at J, with 11 bases between. Germline CDR1 and CDR2: MNHNS and SASEGT. The CDR3 extends over 16 amino acids. The chain is built from TRBV6-1 and TRBJ2-4, with a weak D call TRBD2 (6 bases). Source material: blood. The clonotype was recovered from a man aged 40-55 years with Graves' hyperthyroidism. The CDR3 sequence: CASSEDKRVAKNIQYF. The CDR3 DNA reads as TGTGCCAGCAGTGAAGATAAGCGGGTTGCCAAAAACATTCAGTACTTC.